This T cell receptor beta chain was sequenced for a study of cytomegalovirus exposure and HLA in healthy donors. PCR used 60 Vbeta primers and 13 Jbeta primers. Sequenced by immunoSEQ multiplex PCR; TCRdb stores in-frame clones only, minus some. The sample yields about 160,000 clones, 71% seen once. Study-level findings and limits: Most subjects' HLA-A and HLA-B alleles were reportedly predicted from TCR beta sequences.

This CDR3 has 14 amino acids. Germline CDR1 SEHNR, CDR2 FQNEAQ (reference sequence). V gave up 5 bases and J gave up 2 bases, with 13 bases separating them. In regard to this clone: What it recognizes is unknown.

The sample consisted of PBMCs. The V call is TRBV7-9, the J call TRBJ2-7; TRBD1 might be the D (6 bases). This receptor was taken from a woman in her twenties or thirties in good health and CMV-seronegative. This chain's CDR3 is CASSSDRSTYEQYF. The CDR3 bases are TGTGCCAGCAGCAGCGACAGGTCTACCTACGAGCAGTACTTC.